Presented here are 21 T cell receptor beta chains from one specimen sequenced in a study of spatial heterogeneity in lung cancer. Noted time point: sample taken at primary tumor resection. TCRdb re-derived calls from the 5' RACE reads in MiXCR, one entry per CDR3 protein. The sample has approximately 15,000 distinct CDR3 sequences, 3% to 4.5% seen once; the top ten hold 9.5% to 10%. Sequenced here: normal lung tissue next to the tumor, sampled at surgery. Every receptor here comes from a male donor with early-stage non-small cell lung cancer.

This clonotype was observed at least ten times. Being off target in a library aimed at alpha chains, this beta chain has a size of little meaning. The rearrangement joins TRBV29-1 to TRBJ1-2; 7 bases are shared with TRBD1. This CDR3 contains 12 residues. Per germline, CDR1 SQVTM and CDR2 ANQGSEA. V was clipped by 7 bases and J by 5 bases; unmatched bases: 7. CDR3 amino acids: CSGGTDGYGYTF. The CDR3 bases are TGCAGCGGCGGGACAGACGGATATGGCTACACCTTC.

This clonotype was counted at least ten times. Since the library was made to target alpha chains, this beta chain is a stray read and its abundance is not meaningful. The CDR3 region is CASSLGGDNSPLHF. Here the CDR3 DNA reads TGTGCCAGCAGCTTAGGAGGGGACAATTCACCCCTCCACTTT. The V call is TRBV7-2, the J call TRBJ1-6; the D gene is possibly TRBD1 (5 bases). Trimming cost V 1 base and J 7 bases, with 8 bases left between them. The CDR3 length is 14 residues. Germline values: CDR1 SGHTA, CDR2 FQGNSA. The full variable domain, its missing parts supplied by reference TRBV7-2 and TRBJ1-6, is GAGVSQSPSNKVTEKGKDVELRCDPISGHTALYWYRQSLGQGLEFLIYFQGNSAPDKSGLPSDRFSAERTGGSVSTLTIQRTQQEDSAVYLCASSLGGDNSPLHFGNGTRLTVT.

This clonotype was counted at least ten times. In a library made to pick up alpha chains, this beta chain is a stray read with a size that means little. J is TRBJ2-1 and V is TRBV11-2; 8 bases line up with TRBD2. J was trimmed by 4 bases and V by 2 bases; bases with no gene match: 7. The germline V gene has CDR1 SGHAT and CDR2 FQNNGV. This CDR3 region has 16 residues. CDR3 in DNA: TGTGCCAGCAGCTTAAGGCTAGCGGGTATATACAATGAGCAGTTCTTC. Encoded protein: CASSLRLAGIYNEQFF.

The table lists this clonotype with many counts. This beta chain is an off-target read within a library intended for alpha chains, so its frequency means little. The chain couples TRBV20-1 to TRBJ2-1; tentatively, D is TRBD2 (5 bases). The germline V gene has CDR1 DFQATT and CDR2 SNEGSKA (reference sequence). The CDR3 loop spans 15 amino acids. The V end lost 3 bases, the J end lost 7 bases, and 19 bases lay between the germline ends. CDR3 sequence reads: CSASPSEGVSNEQFF. In DNA, the CDR3 is TGCAGTGCTAGTCCATCCGAGGGAGTGAGTAATGAGCAGTTCTTC.

This clonotype was counted ten times or more. This beta chain is an unintended read in a library built for alpha chains; its size means little. The gene calls are TRBV18 and TRBJ2-7, with 10 positions matching TRBD1. This CDR3 is 14 amino acids long. Trimming took 3 bases from V and 2 from J; bases not matched to a gene: 1. From germline, CDR1 is KGHSH and CDR2 LQKENI. The chain's CDR3 is CASSPGTGAYEQYF. CDR3 bases: TGTGCCAGCTCACCCGGGACAGGGGCCTACGAGCAGTACTTC. Supplemented by reference TRBV18 and TRBJ2-7, the full variable domain reads NAGVMQNPRHLVRRRGQEARLRCSPMKGHSHVYWYRQLPEEGLKFMVYLQKENIIDESGMPKERFSAEFPKEGPSILRIQQVVRGDSAAYFCASSPGTGAYEQYFGPGTRLTVT.

This clonotype was detected many times. Because the library targeted alpha chains, this beta chain is an off-target read whose size means little. CDR3 bases: TGTGCCAGCTCCTTAGACGGGAGGAGGATGGTCGGGGAGCTGTTTTTT. This encodes CASSLDGRRMVGELFF. V gene TRBV7-2 combines with J gene TRBJ2-2, with 7 bases aligning to TRBD2. The CDR3 has 16 residues. The J segment lost 7 bases and the V segment lost 8 bases, leaving 16 bases of the junction unmatched. CDR1 is SGHTA and CDR2 is FQGNSA in the germline V gene. The variable domain in full, with the rest retrieved from reference TRBV7-2 and TRBJ2-2, is GAGVSQSPSNKVTEKGKDVELRCDPISGHTALYWYRQSLGQGLEFLIYFQGNSAPDKSGLPSDRFSAERTGGSVSTLTIQRTQQEDSAVYLCASSLDGRRMVGELFFGEGSRLTVL.

Ten or more counts support this clonotype. This beta chain lies outside the target of a library built for alpha chains; its clone size means little. The chain joins TRBV27 to TRBJ1-1; TRBD1 matches at 8 bases. V shed 8 bases, J shed 4 bases, and the junction held 12 bases outside the gene matches. The CDR3 contains 15 residues. CDR1 MNHEY and CDR2 SMNVEV come from the germline V gene (reference sequence). The CDR3 sequence is CASRAFTTGGTEAFF. The DNA for the CDR3 is TGTGCCAGCCGAGCTTTTACCACAGGGGGCACTGAAGCTTTCTTT.

This clonotype was picked up many times. Since the library was made to target alpha chains, this beta chain is a stray read and its abundance is not meaningful. The chain combines TRBV15 with TRBJ2-2; D might be TRBD1 (6 bases). This CDR3 region has 16 residues. Germline V gene lookup returns CDR1 LNHNV and CDR2 YYDKDF (reference sequence). Trimming left V 0 bases short and J 7 bases short, with 15 bases between. The CDR3 sequence: CATSRDPGQNVGELFF. CDR3 DNA: TGTGCCACCAGCAGAGACCCGGGACAAAATGTCGGGGAGCTGTTTTTT.

This clonotype is judged medium-sized. The library was designed around alpha chains, so this beta chain is a stray read whose abundance carries little weight. This chain joins TRBV10-3 and TRBJ2-7; 12 nucleotides align to TRBD2. CDR3 length equals 17 residues. Per the germline V gene, CDR1 is ENHRY and CDR2 is SYGVKD. V shed 4 bases and J 1 base; nucleotides not matched to a gene: 8. CDR3 DNA sequence: TGTGCCATCAGTGGACTAGCGGGAGTGTCGGCGTCCTACGAGCAGTACTTC. Its translation: CAISGLAGVSASYEQYF.

This clonotype was recorded many times. As an off-target read in a library built for alpha chains, this beta chain has a frequency of little significance. V usage is TRBV6-6 and J usage is TRBJ2-7; D is perhaps TRBD1 (5 bases). The CDR3 has 14 amino acids. Looked up from germline, CDR1 is MNHNY and CDR2 is SVGAGI (reference sequence). V was clipped by 6 bases and J by 3 bases, with 15 bases between them. CDR3 DNA sequence: TGTGCCAGCAGGCCAAGGGGTGACAGCTACGAGCAGTACTTC. Its protein product is CASRPRGDSYEQYF.

This clonotype was detected ten times or more. Since the library was made to target alpha chains, this beta chain is a stray read and its abundance is not meaningful. The chain carries TRBV6-1 and TRBJ2-1; a weak D match, TRBD2 (6 bases). From germline, CDR1 is MNHNS and CDR2 SASEGT. V gave up 2 bases and J gave up 3 bases, with 11 bases separating them. CDR3 length: 15 amino acids. The DNA of the CDR3 is TGTGCCAGCAGTGAAACAGGAGGGAACTACAATGAGCAGTTCTTC. Translated: CASSETGGNYNEQFF.

There are many counts of this clonotype. For a library built for alpha chains, this beta chain is a stray read; little rests on its size. This chain connects TRBV29-1 to TRBJ2-7, with 12 nucleotides matching TRBD1. Germline loops: CDR1 SQVTM, CDR2 ANQGSEA. The junction had 5 bases not matched to a gene; V was cut back by 1 base and J by 4 bases. This CDR3 is 15 amino acids long. CDR3 DNA sequence: TGCAGCGTTGAAGGAGGGACAGGGGGCTTATACGAGCAGTACTTC. Translated, it gives CSVEGGTGGLYEQYF.

This clonotype was observed many times. Being off target in a library aimed at alpha chains, this beta chain has a size of little meaning. V and J are TRBV5-1 and TRBJ2-3, with D hard to call. The V end was cut by 4 bases, the J end by 2 bases, with 11 bases between. From germline, CDR1 is SGHRS and CDR2 YFSETQ. The CDR3 sequence is 14 residues long. CDR3 in DNA: TGCGCCAGCAGCGAGAGAGGAGTCACAGATACGCAGTATTTT. It is translated as CASSERGVTDTQYF.

This clonotype appeared many times. Found in a library prepared for alpha chains, this beta chain is an off-target read, and its abundance has little meaning. This chain links TRBV4-3 with TRBJ2-7, with D possibly being TRBD1 (6 bases). V lost 4 bases and J 6 bases, leaving 22 bases between the germline ends. Per the germline V gene, CDR1 is LGHNA and CDR2 is YSLEER. CDR3 length: 16 residues. CDR3 protein: CASSRGVQGNFGEQYF. DNA for the CDR3: TGCGCCAGCAGCCGAGGAGTTCAGGGGAACTTCGGCGAGCAGTACTTC.

Ten or more counts support this clonotype. Being off target in a library aimed at alpha chains, this beta chain has a size of little meaning. The V gene is TRBV29-1, the J gene TRBJ2-3; D ambiguous. V shed 5 bases and J shed 4 bases, with 10 bases lying between them. From germline, CDR1 is SQVTM and CDR2 ANQGSEA. CDR3 length: 12 residues. DNA for the CDR3: TGCAGCGTTTTAAAAGGCCCAGATACGCAGTATTTT. Its protein is CSVLKGPDTQYF.

This clonotype was detected ten times or more. The size of this beta chain means little, since it is a stray read in a library made for alpha chains. The chain employs TRBV15 and TRBJ2-5, with 7 bases fitting TRBD2. This CDR3 is 14 amino acids long. Germline values: CDR1 LNHNV, CDR2 YYDKDF (reference sequence). Trimming removed 0 bases from V and 5 bases from J; junction bases left unmatched: 3. The CDR3 DNA follows: TGTGCCACCAGCAGAGAAGGCGGGAGTGAGACCCAGTACTTC. Translated: CATSREGGSETQYF.

This clonotype is labeled large. This beta chain is an unintended read in a library built for alpha chains; its size means little. V is TRBV6-5 and J is TRBJ2-7; 8 nucleotides line up with TRBD1. Trimming cost V 4 bases and J 4 bases; bases outside gene matches: 6. CDR1 is MNHEY and CDR2 is SVGAGI in the germline V gene. CDR3 length: 14 amino acids. CDR3 region: CASSSGQGAYEQYF. CDR3 DNA: TGTGCCAGCAGTTCCGGGCAGGGGGCTTACGAGCAGTACTTC.

This clonotype was recorded at least ten times. The library was built for alpha chains, so this beta chain is an off-target read and its size means little. V is TRBV2 and J is TRBJ2-4; TRBD2 aligns across 12 bases. V was clipped by 7 bases and J by 3 bases; unmatched bases: 13. Germline V lookup: CDR1 SNHLY, CDR2 FYNNEI. The CDR3 is 18 residues long. CDR3: CASTGTIGLAGLKNIQYF. In nucleotides, the CDR3 is TGTGCCAGCACGGGGACGATCGGACTAGCGGGACTCAAAAACATTCAGTACTTC.

This clonotype was observed at least ten times. As an off-target read in a library built for alpha chains, this beta chain has a frequency of little significance. The rearrangement uses TRBV12-3 or TRBV12-4 and TRBJ1-2; perhaps TRBD1 as D (5 bases). With 3 bases removed from V and 4 bases from J, the gap between germline ends came to 18 bases. The CDR3 is 16 amino acids. Here the CDR3 reads CASSLGDYRKLYGYTF. CDR3 DNA: TGTGCCAGCAGTTTGGGCGATTACAGGAAGCTCTATGGCTACACCTTC.

With regard to this clonotype: Within a library made for alpha chains, this beta chain is off target, and its count is uninformative. The V call is TRBV7-8, the J call TRBJ1-5; D call uncertain. From germline, CDR1 is SGHVS and CDR2 FQNEAQ. The germline V and J ends were trimmed by 6 bases and 6 bases, with 9 bases remaining between them. This CDR3 region has 12 residues. The CDR3 spells CASRLPGQPQHF. In DNA, the CDR3 is TGTGCCAGCAGATTGCCGGGTCAGCCCCAGCATTTT.

This clonotype showed up many times. The library was built for alpha chains, so this beta chain is an off-target read and its size means little. The genes are TRBV29-1 and TRBJ2-3; D is unresolved. Between the trimmed V and J ends, which lost 5 bases and 1 base, there was a span of 13 bases. The CDR3 has 14 amino acids. Germline CDR1 reads SQVTM; CDR2 reads ANQGSEA. The CDR3 DNA reads TGCAGCGTTTGTCTAGACTGGGGCACAGATACGCAGTATTTT. It encodes CSVCLDWGTDTQYF.